One and the same sample provided the 4 T cell receptor beta chains below, sequenced in a study of CD8 T cells in ankylosing spondylitis. TCRdb used MiXCR to reprocess the 5' RACE reads, holding one entry per CDR3 protein. The sample contains roughly 69,000 distinct CDR3 sequences, approximately 5% of which appear only once. The sequenced sample consisted of blood, either unsorted or a sorted T cell fraction (not recorded which). The receptor set was obtained from a male donor with ankylosing spondylitis or in good health (not recorded which).

This clonotype has ten or more counts. This rearrangement joins TRBV19 to TRBJ1-1; D gene unclear. This CDR3 spans 13 amino acids. V was cut by 1 base and J by 11 bases, with 14 bases left in between. Per the germline V gene, CDR1 is LNHDA and CDR2 is SQIVND (reference sequence). CDR3 in DNA: TGTGCCAGTAGTATAGCGTCAGGATTGAGGGCTTTCTTT. This encodes CASSIASGLRAFF. Full variable domain (rest looked up from reference TRBV19 and TRBJ1-1): DGGITQSPKYLFRKEGQNVTLSCEQNLNHDAMYWYRQDPGQGLRLIYYSQIVNDFQKGDIAEGYSVSREKKESFPLTVTSAQKNPTAFYLCASSIASGLRAFFGQGTRLTVV.

This clonotype was seen ten or more times. In DNA, the CDR3 is TGTGCCAGCAGCCAATTCGTTGACAGGGACCAAGAGACCCAGTACTTC. Amino acids: CASSQFVDRDQETQYF. The rearrangement uses TRBV14 and TRBJ2-5, with 7 bases fitting TRBD1. The CDR3 covers 16 residues. J lost 0 bases, V lost 2 bases, and 6 bases had no gene match. Germline values: CDR1 SGHDN, CDR2 FVKESK.

The table lists this clonotype with many counts. The chain is built from TRBV18 and TRBJ2-2; D is perhaps TRBD1 (6 bases). V was trimmed by 0 bases and J by 1 base, leaving 9 bases between them. Germline loops: CDR1 KGHSH, CDR2 LQKENI. The CDR3 is 16 residues long. CDR3 in DNA: TGTGCCAGCTCACCACCAGTCAGGGGGAACACCGGGGAGCTGTTTTTT. It is translated as CASSPPVRGNTGELFF.

This clonotype appeared many times. J is TRBJ1-3 and V is TRBV7-2, with D unresolved. With 3 bases removed from V and 1 base from J, the gap between germline ends came to 7 bases. CDR3 length: 14 residues. From germline, CDR1 is SGHTA and CDR2 FQGNSA. CDR3 in DNA: TGTGCCAGCAGCTTTACAACTTCTGGAAACACCATATATTTT. Protein sequence: CASSFTTSGNTIYF. The full variable domain, rest sourced from reference TRBV7-2 and TRBJ1-3, is GAGVSQSPSNKVTEKGKDVELRCDPISGHTALYWYRQSLGQGLEFLIYFQGNSAPDKSGLPSDRFSAERTGGSVSTLTIQRTQQEDSAVYLCASSFTTSGNTIYFGEGSWLTVV.